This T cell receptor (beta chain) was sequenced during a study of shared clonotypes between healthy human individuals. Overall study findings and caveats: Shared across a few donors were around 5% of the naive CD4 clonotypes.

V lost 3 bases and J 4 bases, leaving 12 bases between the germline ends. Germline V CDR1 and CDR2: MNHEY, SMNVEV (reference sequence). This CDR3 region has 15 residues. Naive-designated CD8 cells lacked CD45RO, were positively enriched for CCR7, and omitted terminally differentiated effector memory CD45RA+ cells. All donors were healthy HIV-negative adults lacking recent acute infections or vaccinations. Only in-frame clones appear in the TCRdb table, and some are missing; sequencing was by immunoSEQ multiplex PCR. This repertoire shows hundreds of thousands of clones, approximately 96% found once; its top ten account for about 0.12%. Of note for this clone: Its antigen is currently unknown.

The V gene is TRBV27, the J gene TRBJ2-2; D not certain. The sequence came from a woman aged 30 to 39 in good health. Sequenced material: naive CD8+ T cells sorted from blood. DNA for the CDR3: TGTGCCAGCAGTTTGTCCAGTCTGGTCACCGGGGAGCTGTTTTTT. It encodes CASSLSSLVTGELFF.